The 6 T cell receptor beta chains below were found in one sample sequenced in a study of T cells in Graves' hyperthyroidism and ophthalmopathy. Amplification yielded TCR beta CDR3 regions, with RNA transcripts as the source. The HTBI primer set was used in a first-round RT-PCR of the TCR CDR3. TCRdb ran MiXCR on the multiplex PCR reads and lists one entry per CDR3 protein. Of approximately 600,000 distinct CDR3 sequences listed, 15% to 20% were seen once; the top ten hold 3.8%. The sequenced material came from blood. All receptors derive from a woman aged 30 to 39 with Graves' hyperthyroidism.

On this clonotype: Being one base from a much bigger clone, this may be a read error. The gene calls are TRBV30 and TRBJ2-3; D perhaps matches TRBD2 (5 bases). The length of the CDR3 is 13 residues. From germline, CDR1 is GTSNPN and CDR2 SVGIG (reference sequence). Written as DNA, the CDR3 is TGTGCCTGGACCACGGGGAACACAGATACGCGGTATTTT. Translating gives CAWTTGNTDTRYF.

This clonotype was counted a few times. The chain links TRBV29-1 to TRBJ1-1; no definite D call. The CDR3 is 11 residues long. CDR1 is SQVTM and CDR2 is ANQGSEA in the germline V gene. Trimming took 1 base from V and 7 from J, leaving 7 bases between them. The CDR3 coding sequence is TGCAGCGTTGAAGGCCCAGTTGAAGCTTTCTTT. The encoded protein is CSVEGPVEAFF.

Only a few counts were recorded for this clonotype. V and J are TRBV28 and TRBJ2-7; TRBD1 matches at 7 bases. After removal of 4 bases from V and 4 bases from J, the junction contained 13 bases not matched to a gene. Germline assignment: CDR1 MDHEN and CDR2 SYDVKM. The CDR3 has 16 amino acids. The DNA of the CDR3 is TGTGCCAGCAGTTCAATAAGACAGGGAGATTCGTACGAGCAGTACTTC. Protein: CASSSIRQGDSYEQYF. Based on the CDR3 plus reference TRBV28 and TRBJ2-7, the full variable domain is DVKVTQSSRYLVKRTGEKVFLECVQDMDHENMFWYRQDPGLGLRLIYFSYDVKMKEKGDIPEGYSVSREKKERFSLILESASTNQTSMYLCASSSIRQGDSYEQYFGPGTRLTVT.

This rearrangement joins TRBV2 to TRBJ1-5; no clear D gene. The CDR3 covers 15 residues. The germline gives CDR1 SNHLY, CDR2 FYNNEI. Trimming shortened V by 3 bases and J by 5 bases, and 14 bases separated the two germline ends. The CDR3 sequence: CASSEVPHGHQPQHF. The CDR3 DNA sequence: TGTGCCAGCAGTGAGGTCCCCCACGGTCATCAGCCCCAGCATTTT. The full variable domain, with the rest looked up from reference TRBV2 and TRBJ1-5, is EPEVTQTPSHQVTQMGQEVILRCVPISNHLYFYWYRQILGQKVEFLVSFYNNEISEKSEIFDDQFSVERPDGSNFTLKIRSTKLEDSAMYFCASSEVPHGHQPQHFGDGTRLSIL.

This clonotype was detected ten times or more. This sequence joins TRBV30 and TRBJ1-3; 8 bases align to TRBD1. This CDR3 contains 13 residues. The V gene's germline CDR1 is GTSNPN and CDR2 SVGIG (reference sequence). V shed 5 bases, J shed 4 bases, and the junction held 4 bases outside the gene matches. The CDR3 spells CAWSTGDGNTIYF. CDR3 DNA: TGTGCCTGGTCGACAGGGGACGGAAACACCATATATTTT.

Details on this clonotype: This may arise from a read error, as a much more abundant clone is one base away. The chain's CDR3 is CASSSPGVMNTEAFF. CDR3 coding DNA: TGTGCCAGCTCATCACCCGGAGTGATGAACACTGAAGCTTTCTTT. This chain uses TRBV18 with TRBJ1-1; D gene uncertain. Germline CDR1 KGHSH, CDR2 LQKENI. This CDR3 is built from 15 residues.